The 20 T cell receptor beta chains below come from one sample, sequenced in a study of Ad26.COV2.S vaccination and SARS-CoV-2 variants. Data came from immunoSEQ multiplex PCR; TCRdb stores just in-frame clones and leaves some out. The sample has about 680,000 clones, more than 80% seen once. The treatment is: 19 received Ad26.COV2.S at low or high dose, single or two shots; 5 received placebo; per-sample allocation not given. Material that was analyzed had been drawn on day 63 after the first vaccine or placebo injection. Sequencing was performed on peripheral blood, taken in a trial of Ad26.COV2.S vaccine versus placebo. The source of these receptors is a person aged 18-65 years who received the Ad26.COV2.S COVID-19 vaccine or a placebo.

The chain carries TRBV6-6 and TRBJ1-3; 8 bases are shared with TRBD1. V trimming: 2 bases; J trimming: 2 bases; junction bases outside the gene matches: 5. Germline lookup yields CDR1 MNHNY and CDR2 SVGAGI (reference sequence). The length of the CDR3 is 16 residues. DNA of the CDR3: TGTGCCAGCAGTTACAGGACAGGGATAACTGGAAACACCATATATTTT. Residues: CASSYRTGITGNTIYF.

The chain employs TRBV7-9 and TRBJ2-2; D is possibly TRBD1 or TRBD2 (6 bases each). Trimming cost V 5 bases and J 3 bases, with 13 bases left between them. Germline loops: CDR1 SEHNR, CDR2 FQNEAQ (reference sequence). This CDR3 region has 15 residues. The CDR3 region is CASSPRGADTGELFF. CDR3 nucleotides: TGTGCCAGCAGCCCAAGGGGGGCCGACACCGGGGAGCTGTTTTTT.

In this sample, this clone turned up a few times. This chain links TRBV5-1 with TRBJ2-7, with D possibly TRBD2 on 7 matching bases. The CDR3 is made up of 15 amino acids. Germline CDR1 reads SGHRS; CDR2 reads YFSETQ. The V end lost 4 bases, the J end lost 6 bases, and 20 bases lay between the germline ends. The CDR3 DNA is TGCGCCAGCAGCCTTCTGATTGAGGGGGAGGGCGAGCAGTACTTC. Residues: CASSLLIEGEGEQYF.

The chain links TRBV6-5 to TRBJ1-5, with TRBD1 identical over 11 bases. Germline CDR1 and CDR2: MNHEY and SVGAGI. The trim removed 6 bases at V and 6 bases at J, leaving 7 bases unmatched. The CDR3 is 15 residues long. The DNA of the CDR3 is TGTGCCAGCAGGAGGGACAGGGGGTCCGCTCAGCCCCAGCATTTT. Translating gives CASRRDRGSAQPQHF.

The chain combines TRBV5-1 with TRBJ2-1; 8 bases match TRBD2. The germline CDR1 and CDR2 sequences are SGHRS and YFSETQ. V lost 3 bases, J lost 2 bases, and 7 bases stayed unmatched. The CDR3 sequence is 16 residues long. The CDR3: CASSSGLAAPYNEQFF. In nucleotides, the CDR3 is TGCGCCAGCAGCTCCGGACTAGCCGCACCCTACAATGAGCAGTTCTTC.

J is TRBJ2-2 and V is TRBV9, with D tentatively TRBD2 (6 bases). The CDR3 contains 16 residues. Trimming cost V 0 bases and J 2 bases, with 11 bases left between them. Germline V gives CDR1 SGDLS, CDR2 YYNGEE. For the CDR3, the DNA is TGTGCCAGCAGCGTAGTGGGGACTGTCAACACCGGGGAGCTGTTTTTT. Translation gives CASSVVGTVNTGELFF.

The V call is TRBV29-1, the J call TRBJ1-2; tentatively, D is TRBD1 (6 bases). With 6 bases removed from V and 8 bases from J, the gap between germline ends came to 22 bases. Germline V gene sequence: CDR1 SQVTM, CDR2 ANQGSEA. The CDR3 spans 14 residues. The CDR3 region has the DNA TGCAGCGTCGGGGGGGCCGGGGACGCTAAGGGCTACACCTTC. This translates into CSVGGAGDAKGYTF.

CDR3 nucleotides: TGCGCCAGCAGCTTGGACAACTCTGGAAACACCATATATTTT. It yields the protein CASSLDNSGNTIYF. The rearrangement links TRBV5-1 to TRBJ1-3, with no clear D. This CDR3 spans 14 amino acids. Germline CDR1 and CDR2: SGHRS and YFSETQ. Trimming cost V 0 bases and J 0 bases, with 4 bases left between them.

V gene TRBV7-9 combines with J gene TRBJ2-7, with 9 bases fitting TRBD1. V shed 5 bases and J 2 bases; nucleotides not matched to a gene: 10. CDR1 and CDR2 (germline): SEHNR, FQNEAQ (reference sequence). The CDR3 spans 16 residues. For the CDR3, the DNA is TGTGCCAGCAGCAGCTCCGGGACAGGGACTACCTACGAGCAGTACTTC. Translation: CASSSSGTGTTYEQYF.

The chain is built from TRBV27 and TRBJ1-1; D is perhaps TRBD1 (5 bases). CDR1 and CDR2 from the germline V gene are MNHEY and SMNVEV (reference sequence). With 3 bases removed from V and 1 base from J, the gap between germline ends came to 15 bases. The CDR3 extends over 16 amino acids. The CDR3 DNA sequence: TGTGCCAGCAGTTTTTCCGGCGAGGGGTCGAACACTGAAGCTTTCTTT. Translating it yields CASSFSGEGSNTEAFF.

The chain joins TRBV7-9 to TRBJ2-3, with 8 bases aligning to TRBD2. This CDR3 has 16 amino acids. The junction had 7 bases not matched to a gene; V was cut back by 3 bases and J by 2 bases. The germline CDR1 and CDR2 sequences are SEHNR and FQNEAQ (reference sequence). CDR3 residues: CASSFSGITSTDTQYF. In DNA form, the CDR3 reads TGTGCCAGCAGCTTTAGCGGGATAACCTCCACAGATACGCAGTATTTT.

This clone was observed once. This sequence joins TRBV30 and TRBJ2-7; 8 bases line up with TRBD1. CDR3 size: 13 residues. Germline CDR1 GTSNPN, CDR2 SVGIG (reference sequence). Trimming at V came to 2 bases and at J to 11 bases, leaving 11 bases not matched to a gene. CDR3 protein: CAWSPKVGQVEYF. CDR3 DNA sequence: TGTGCCTGGAGTCCGAAAGTGGGACAGGTAGAGTACTTC.

This clone was counted once. This chain uses TRBV5-1 with TRBJ2-1; 9 bases fit TRBD1. Looked up from germline, CDR1 is SGHRS and CDR2 is YFSETQ. This CDR3 comprises 15 residues. J was trimmed by 2 bases and V by 4 bases; bases with no gene match: 4. In DNA form, the CDR3 reads TGCGCCAGCAGCCCGGGACAGGGCGCCTACAATGAGCAGTTCTTC. It codes for CASSPGQGAYNEQFF. Filled out from reference TRBV5-1 and TRBJ2-1, the complete variable domain reads KAGVTQTPRYLIKTRGQQVTLSCSPISGHRSVSWYQQTPGQGLQFLFEYFSETQRNKGNFPGRFSGRQFSNSRSEMNVSTLELGDSALYLCASSPGQGAYNEQFFGPGTRLTVL.

The chain employs TRBV30 and TRBJ1-3; D might be TRBD1 (5 bases). The CDR3 runs to 14 residues. Germline V gene sequence: CDR1 GTSNPN, CDR2 SVGIG (reference sequence). V lost 4 bases and J lost 3, with 13 bases in between. CDR3 nucleotides: TGTGCCTGGACCCAGGGAGGAGGTGGAAACACCATATATTTT. This encodes CAWTQGGGGNTIYF.

As to this clone: Other DNA sequences within the sample encode an identical CDR3. V usage is TRBV27 and J usage is TRBJ1-1; no reliable D call. Germline-derived CDR1 and CDR2 are MNHEY and SMNVEV (reference sequence). V was trimmed by 2 bases and J by 1 base, leaving 8 bases between them. The CDR3 totals 14 residues. CDR3 loop: CASSLKGPNTEAFF. In DNA, the CDR3 is TGTGCCAGCAGTTTAAAGGGCCCGAACACTGAAGCTTTCTTT.

The rearrangement uses TRBV7-2 and TRBJ2-1; no firm D call. CDR3 length equals 11 residues. In germline, CDR1 is SGHTA, CDR2 FQGNSA. V was trimmed by 5 bases and J by 3 bases, leaving 2 bases between them. This chain's CDR3 is CASSNYNEQFF. DNA of the CDR3: TGTGCCAGCAGCAACTACAATGAGCAGTTCTTC.

V and J are TRBV19 and TRBJ2-7, with 10 positions matching TRBD2. Germline-derived CDR1 and CDR2 are LNHDA and SQIVND (reference sequence). V lost 6 bases, J lost 4 bases, and 9 bases stayed unmatched. The length of the CDR3 is 15 residues. The CDR3 nucleotides read TGTGCCAGTAGCCCTAGAGCGGGAGGGCCTTACGAGCAGTACTTC. Amino acid sequence: CASSPRAGGPYEQYF.

The rearrangement links TRBV9 to TRBJ2-7; D is perhaps TRBD1 or TRBD2 (6 bases each). The CDR3 consists of 15 residues. The ends were cut back, 0 bases at V and 5 bases at J, with 15 bases in the middle. Germline V lookup: CDR1 SGDLS, CDR2 YYNGEE. The DNA for the CDR3 is TGTGCCAGCAGCGTAGTAGGGGGGACCCGCGACGAGCAGTACTTC. This codes for CASSVVGGTRDEQYF.

The chain joins TRBV19 to TRBJ1-5; D is possibly TRBD1 (5 bases). Trimming took 6 bases from V and 4 from J, leaving 16 bases between them. The length of the CDR3 is 15 residues. Germline V gene sequence: CDR1 LNHDA, CDR2 SQIVND (reference sequence). CDR3 sequence (DNA): TGTGCCAGTAGAACCCCGGGACTCATTAATCAGCCCCAGCATTTT. Translated, it gives CASRTPGLINQPQHF. Full variable domain (outside the CDR3, taken from reference TRBV19 and TRBJ1-5): DGGITQSPKYLFRKEGQNVTLSCEQNLNHDAMYWYRQDPGQGLRLIYYSQIVNDFQKGDIAEGYSVSREKKESFPLTVTSAQKNPTAFYLCASRTPGLINQPQHFGDGTRLSIL.

This clone was seen only a few times. The chain recombines TRBV27 with TRBJ1-6; the D is unclear. The CDR3 is 12 residues long. The germline V gene has CDR1 MNHEY and CDR2 SMNVEV (reference sequence). V lost 9 bases and J 7 bases, leaving 10 bases between the germline ends. CDR3 in amino acids: CASREGNSPLHF. CDR3 nucleotide sequence: TGTGCCAGTAGAGAAGGGAATTCACCCCTCCACTTT.